These T cell receptor beta chains were read from a single sample in a study of T-cell memory formation after mild COVID-19. TCRdb independently ran MiXCR on the 5' RACE reads; one entry per CDR3 protein. There are under 350,000 distinct CDR3 sequences in the sample; 15% to 20% occur only once, and around 23% lies in the top ten. Input material: PBMCs or a T cell subset sorted from them (not recorded which). These TCRs come from a young man who had mild COVID-19 (a few samples of this study predate the infection). Cell type and time point are not known. CDR3s include the opening cysteine and the closing phenylalanine or tryptophan. The D gene is left open where the match is weak. Rows give clone size only sometimes, using once, few, many, or a class for an expanded clone.

few,TRBV10-3,TRBD1,TRBJ1-6,TGTGCCATCAGGTCGACAGGGGATAACAATTCACCCCTCCACTTT,CAIRSTGDNNSPLHF
few,TRBV10-3,NA,TRBJ2-3,TGTGCCATCAGTGAGTCGACAGGAACAGATACGCAGTATTTT,CAISESTGTDTQYF
NA,TRBV2,NA,TRBJ1-6,TGTGCCAGCAGTGAACGCGGAGGAACATATAATTCACCCCTCCACTTT,CASSERGGTYNSPLHF
few,TRBV12-3/TRBV12-4,NA,TRBJ2-1,TGTGCCAGCAGATTCGGGGGCCCAAACAATGAGCAGTTCTTC,CASRFGGPNNEQFF
few,TRBV29-1,TRBD2,TRBJ2-1,TGCAGCGTTGTTGTAGCGGGGGGTTTTAATGAGCAGTTCTTC,CSVVVAGGFNEQFF
NA,TRBV7-2,NA,TRBJ2-2,TGTGCCAGCCGAATGCGGGTGAACACCGGGGAGCTGTTTTTT,CASRMRVNTGELFF
many,TRBV4-1,NA,TRBJ2-3,TGCGCCAGCAGCCAAGAGAGGGATACGCAGTATTTT,CASSQERDTQYF
NA,TRBV14,NA,TRBJ1-2,TGTGCCAGCAGCCAAGAGGGTCCATTAAAGACGGCCGACTATGGCTACACCTTC,CASSQEGPLKTADYGYTF
NA,TRBV5-1,TRBD2,TRBJ2-5,TGCGCCAGCAAGACTAGCGTGGGGTACCAAGAGACCCAGTACTTC,CASKTSVGYQETQYF
few,TRBV12-3/TRBV12-4,NA,TRBJ1-1,TGTGCCAGCAGTTTGCGCAGGGGATATGATTGGGGAACTGAAGCTTTCTTT,CASSLRRGYDWGTEAFF
many,TRBV7-6,NA,TRBJ2-3,TGTGCCAGCAGCCTAGGCCAAGGGGGGGTAGGAGGGACGCAGTATTTT,CASSLGQGGVGGTQYF
NA,TRBV5-5,NA,TRBJ1-1,TGTGCCAGCATCGGGGGTAGTTATCTTGGGGGAGCTTTCTTT,CASIGGSYLGGAFF
NA,TRBV7-9,TRBD1,TRBJ1-2,TGTGCCAGCAGCTACCAGGAGGGACAGAGAAACTATGGCTACACCTTC,CASSYQEGQRNYGYTF
few,TRBV12-3/TRBV12-4,NA,TRBJ2-5,TGTGCCAGCAGTTGGAGGTGGACAGACCAAGAGACCCAGTACTTC,CASSWRWTDQETQYF
NA,TRBV4-1,TRBD1,TRBJ1-1,TGCGCCAGCAGCCAAGCGGGACAGGGGAACACTGAAGCTTTCTTT,CASSQAGQGNTEAFF
few,TRBV27,TRBD2,TRBJ2-1,TGTGCCAGCAGTGCAGGGACTAGCGGTCACAATGAGCAGTTCTTC,CASSAGTSGHNEQFF
NA,TRBV7-9,NA,TRBJ2-7,TGTGCCAGCAGCTTAAATTATCGGGAATTACGAGGCGAGCAGTACTTC,CASSLNYRELRGEQYF
NA,TRBV6-2/TRBV6-3,NA,TRBJ1-1,TGTGCCAGCAGTTACACTATTGGGAAGACTGAAGCTTTCTTT,CASSYTIGKTEAFF
NA,TRBV5-1,NA,TRBJ1-4,TGCGCCAGCAGCGGCGAAGACGGCGGAGGGGAAAAACTGTTTTTT,CASSGEDGGGEKLFF
few,TRBV14,NA,TRBJ2-7,TGTGCCAGCAGCCAAGATCTCAAGCAGTACTTC,CASSQDLKQYF
many,TRBV11-1,NA,TRBJ2-1,TGTGCCAGCAGCTTCGCGCACAGGGACAATGAGCAGTTCTTC,CASSFAHRDNEQFF
few,TRBV7-2,NA,TRBJ1-1,TGTGCCAGCAGCCCGAGTGGGGCGAACACTGAAGCTTTCTTT,CASSPSGANTEAFF
NA,TRBV6-5,NA,TRBJ2-3,TGTGCCAGCAGTTGGGGGGGCCTAACTAGCACAGATACGCAGTATTTT,CASSWGGLTSTDTQYF
NA,TRBV7-2,NA,TRBJ1-1,TGTGCCAGCAGATATCAGCAATTGAACACTGAAGCTTTCTTT,CASRYQQLNTEAFF
NA,TRBV7-9,NA,TRBJ2-2,TGTGCCAGCAGCCCCAGGGGAATCACCGGGGAGCTGTTTTTT,CASSPRGITGELFF
NA,TRBV7-6,NA,TRBJ1-1,TGTGCCAGCAGCTTATATACAACCAACACTGAAGCTTTCTTT,CASSLYTTNTEAFF
NA,TRBV12-3/TRBV12-4,NA,TRBJ1-1,TGTGCCAGCAGTCCATCAGGGATTAGGACTGAAGCTTTCTTT,CASSPSGIRTEAFF
NA,TRBV11-3,TRBD2,TRBJ2-2,TGTGCCAGCAGCGCCGGACTAGACACCGGGGAGCTGTTTTTT,CASSAGLDTGELFF
NA,TRBV7-9,TRBD1,TRBJ1-5,TGTGCCAGCAGCTCGCACGATTACAGGGGGCAAAGTCCTCAGCCCCAGCATTTT,CASSSHDYRGQSPQPQHF
NA,TRBV2,NA,TRBJ2-3,TGTGCCAGCAGGACCGACGGAGTTTATACGCAGTATTTT,CASRTDGVYTQYF
many,TRBV4-1,NA,TRBJ1-1,TGCGCCAGCAGCCAAGATTTGGGGGGAGGCACTGAAGCTTTCTTT,CASSQDLGGGTEAFF
NA,TRBV7-8,TRBD2,TRBJ2-5,TGTGCCAGCAGCTTAGCCCGGACTAGAAAGGGCCAAGAGACCCAGTACTTC,CASSLARTRKGQETQYF
few,TRBV5-6,NA,TRBJ1-5,TGTGCCAGCAGCTTGGGAGAGGGTAGCAATCAGCCCCAGCATTTT,CASSLGEGSNQPQHF
NA,TRBV5-8,NA,TRBJ1-1,TGTGCCAGCAGCTTTGGGGCGAACACTGAAGCTTTCTTT,CASSFGANTEAFF
NA,TRBV4-1,TRBD2,TRBJ2-1,TGCGCCAGTAGAAGCGGGGGCCAATACAATGAGCAGTTCTTC,CASRSGGQYNEQFF
few,TRBV3-1,NA,TRBJ2-3,TGTGCCAGCACCCCCGACAGCACAGATACGCAGTATTTT,CASTPDSTDTQYF
once,TRBV7-6,NA,TRBJ1-2,TGTGCCAGCAGCCCAGGGATCGGTGGCTACACCTTC,CASSPGIGGYTF
NA,TRBV6-2/TRBV6-3,TRBD1,TRBJ1-6,TGTGCCAGCAGTTACGAAAGGCTACAGGGGGCGCGGAATTCACCCCTCCACTTT,CASSYERLQGARNSPLHF
few,TRBV7-9,NA,TRBJ2-3,TGTGCCAGCAGCTTGCTTTTAAACACTGCCCTTGTCACAGATACGCAGTATTTT,CASSLLLNTALVTDTQYF
NA,TRBV6-2/TRBV6-3,NA,TRBJ1-5,TGTGCCAGCAGTTACTCCGGAAGGGGTTCGGGGCAGCCCCAGCATTTT,CASSYSGRGSGQPQHF
few,TRBV6-1,NA,TRBJ2-7,TGTGCCAGCAGTGAAGCTGGGACGGATTCCTACGAGCAGTACTTC,CASSEAGTDSYEQYF
NA,TRBV7-6,NA,TRBJ2-2,TGTGCCAGCAGCTTCGACGAAACCGGGGAGCTGTTTTTT,CASSFDETGELFF